This T cell receptor beta chain originates from a study of technical replicates of blood from four donors. This CDR3 is built from 14 residues. Unmatched junction bases numbered 1, after V lost 1 base and J lost 2 bases. CDR1 SGHNT and CDR2 YYREEE come from the germline V gene (reference sequence). Profiling relied on immunoSEQ multiplex PCR, and the TCRdb table lists in-frame clones only, not all of them. The table records tens of thousands of clones, 91% of them present only once. The TCR comes from a human donor in good health. Some clones in this sample may be carry-over from other donors' samples. The chain employs TRBV5-4 and TRBJ2-7; 9 positions match TRBD2. The specimen was T cells isolated from PBMCs. In DNA form, the CDR3 reads TGTGCCAGCAGCTTGAGCGGGGGGACCTACGAGCAGTACTTC. It yields the protein CASSLSGGTYEQYF.